The 3 T cell receptor beta chains below all came from one sample that was sequenced in a study of blood T cell repertoires in COVID-19. Some clones are missing from TCRdb's copy, which holds only in-frame ones; the method was immunoSEQ multiplex PCR. The repertoire holds approximately 440,000 clones, with roughly 88% as singletons. Sequencing used PBMCs or T cells enriched from blood (not recorded which). These receptors were taken from a man younger than 35 who had recovered from COVID-19.

The chain is built from TRBV5-1 and TRBJ2-1; TRBD2 agrees at 10 bases. This CDR3 spans 17 amino acids. Germline V gene data show CDR1 as SGHRS and CDR2 as YFSETQ. Losses at the gene ends were 7 bases for V and 7 bases for J; bases not matched to a gene: 17. The CDR3 region is CASEEGSGRAWGNEQFF. CDR3 DNA: TGCGCCAGCGAGGAAGGGAGCGGGAGGGCCTGGGGGAATGAGCAGTTCTTC.

The V call is TRBV3-1 (or the pseudogene TRBV3-2), the J call TRBJ2-6; D is unclear. The CDR3 is 16 residues long. CDR1 and CDR2 from the germline V gene are LGHDT and YNNKEL (reference sequence). Between the trimmed V and J ends, which lost 0 bases and 0 bases, there was a span of 6 bases. CDR3 nucleotide sequence: TGTGCCAGCAGCCAAGACAGGATCTCTGGGGCCAACGTCCTGACTTTC. Translating it yields CASSQDRISGANVLTF.

This clone showed up just once. The chain recombines TRBV10-3 with TRBJ2-3, with 9 bases lining up with TRBD1. J lost 2 bases, V lost 6 bases, and 6 bases had no gene match. The length of the CDR3 is 15 residues. The germline V gene encodes CDR1 ENHRY and CDR2 SYGVKD. The CDR3 reads CAIRDGTGNTDTQYF. The CDR3 DNA is TGTGCCATCAGAGACGGGACAGGGAACACAGATACGCAGTATTTT.